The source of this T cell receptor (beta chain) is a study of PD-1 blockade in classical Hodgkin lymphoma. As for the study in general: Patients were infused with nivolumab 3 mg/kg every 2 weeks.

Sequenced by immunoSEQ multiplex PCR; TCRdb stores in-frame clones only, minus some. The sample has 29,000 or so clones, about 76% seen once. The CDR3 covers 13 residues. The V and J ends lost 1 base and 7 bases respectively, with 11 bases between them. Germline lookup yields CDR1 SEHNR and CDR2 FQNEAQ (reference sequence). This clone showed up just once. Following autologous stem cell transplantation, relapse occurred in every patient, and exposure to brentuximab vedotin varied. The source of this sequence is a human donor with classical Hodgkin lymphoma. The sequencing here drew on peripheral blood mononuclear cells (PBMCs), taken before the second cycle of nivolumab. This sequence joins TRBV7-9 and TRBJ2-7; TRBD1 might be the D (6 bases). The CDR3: CASSLGTAFEQYF. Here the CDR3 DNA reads TGTGCCAGCAGCTTAGGGACAGCTTTTGAGCAGTACTTC.